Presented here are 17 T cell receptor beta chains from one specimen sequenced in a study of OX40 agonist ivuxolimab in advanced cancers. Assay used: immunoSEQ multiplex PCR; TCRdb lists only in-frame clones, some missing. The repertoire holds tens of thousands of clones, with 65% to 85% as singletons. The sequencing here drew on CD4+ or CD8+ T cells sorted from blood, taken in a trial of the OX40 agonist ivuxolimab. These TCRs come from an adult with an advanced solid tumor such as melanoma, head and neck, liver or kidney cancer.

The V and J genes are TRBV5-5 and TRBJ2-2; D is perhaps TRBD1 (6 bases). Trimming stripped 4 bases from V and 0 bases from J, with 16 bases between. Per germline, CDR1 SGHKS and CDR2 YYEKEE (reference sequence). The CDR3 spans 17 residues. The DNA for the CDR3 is TGTGCCAGCAGCAAGAGTTACAGGGCGGCGAACACCGGGGAGCTGTTTTTT. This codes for CASSKSYRAANTGELFF.

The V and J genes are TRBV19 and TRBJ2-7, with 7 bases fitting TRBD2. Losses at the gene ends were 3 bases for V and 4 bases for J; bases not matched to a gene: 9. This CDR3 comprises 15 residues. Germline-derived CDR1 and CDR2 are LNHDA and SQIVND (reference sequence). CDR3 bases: TGTGCCAGTAGTATGACCGCGGGAGTATGGTACGAGCAGTACTTC. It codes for CASSMTAGVWYEQYF.

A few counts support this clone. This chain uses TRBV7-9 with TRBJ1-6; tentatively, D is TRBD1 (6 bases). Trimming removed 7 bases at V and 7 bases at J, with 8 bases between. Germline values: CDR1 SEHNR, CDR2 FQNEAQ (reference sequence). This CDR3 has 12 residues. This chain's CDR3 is CASNGQNSPLHF. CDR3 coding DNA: TGTGCCAGCAACGGACAGAATTCACCCCTCCACTTT.

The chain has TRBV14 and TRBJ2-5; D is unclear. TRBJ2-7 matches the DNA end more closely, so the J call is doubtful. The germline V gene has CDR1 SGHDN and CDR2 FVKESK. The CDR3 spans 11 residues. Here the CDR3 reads CASSLGYEQYF. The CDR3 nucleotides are TGTGCCAGCAGCTTAGGCTACGAGCAGTACTTC.

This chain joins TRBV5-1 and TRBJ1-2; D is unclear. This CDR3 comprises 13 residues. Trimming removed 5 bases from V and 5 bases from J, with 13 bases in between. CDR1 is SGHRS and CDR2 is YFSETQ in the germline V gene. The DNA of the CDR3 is TGCGCCAGCAGAGAGAGGGATTCTTATGGCTACACCTTC. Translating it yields CASRERDSYGYTF.

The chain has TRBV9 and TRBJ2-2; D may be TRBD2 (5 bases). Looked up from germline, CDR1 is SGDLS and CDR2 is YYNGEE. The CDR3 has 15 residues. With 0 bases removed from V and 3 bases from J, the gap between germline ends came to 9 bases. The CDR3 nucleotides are TGTGCCAGCAGCGTAGATTTCGGGGACACCGGGGAGCTGTTTTTT. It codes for CASSVDFGDTGELFF.

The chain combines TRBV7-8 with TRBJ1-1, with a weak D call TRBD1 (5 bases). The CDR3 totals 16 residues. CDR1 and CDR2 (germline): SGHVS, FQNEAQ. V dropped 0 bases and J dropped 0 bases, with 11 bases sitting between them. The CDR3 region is CASSLAGGIMNTEAFF. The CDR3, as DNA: TGTGCCAGCAGCTTAGCGGGGGGTATCATGAACACTGAAGCTTTCTTT.

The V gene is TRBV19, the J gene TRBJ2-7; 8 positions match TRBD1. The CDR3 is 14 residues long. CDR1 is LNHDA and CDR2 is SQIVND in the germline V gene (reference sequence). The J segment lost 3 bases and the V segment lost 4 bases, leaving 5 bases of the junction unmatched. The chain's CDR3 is CASSNRGQGYEQYF. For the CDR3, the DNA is TGTGCCAGTAGTAATCGAGGACAGGGCTACGAGCAGTACTTC. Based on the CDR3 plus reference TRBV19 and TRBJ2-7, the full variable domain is DGGITQSPKYLFRKEGQNVTLSCEQNLNHDAMYWYRQDPGQGLRLIYYSQIVNDFQKGDIAEGYSVSREKKESFPLTVTSAQKNPTAFYLCASSNRGQGYEQYFGPGTRLTVT.

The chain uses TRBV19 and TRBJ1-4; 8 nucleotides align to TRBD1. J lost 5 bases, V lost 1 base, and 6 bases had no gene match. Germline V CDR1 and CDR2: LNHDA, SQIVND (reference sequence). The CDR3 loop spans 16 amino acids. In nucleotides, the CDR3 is TGTGCCAGTAGTATAGGGACAGGGCGAGGGAATGAAAAACTGTTTTTT. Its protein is CASSIGTGRGNEKLFF. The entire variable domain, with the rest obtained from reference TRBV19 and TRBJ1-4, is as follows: DGGITQSPKYLFRKEGQNVTLSCEQNLNHDAMYWYRQDPGQGLRLIYYSQIVNDFQKGDIAEGYSVSREKKESFPLTVTSAQKNPTAFYLCASSIGTGRGNEKLFFGSGTQLSVL.

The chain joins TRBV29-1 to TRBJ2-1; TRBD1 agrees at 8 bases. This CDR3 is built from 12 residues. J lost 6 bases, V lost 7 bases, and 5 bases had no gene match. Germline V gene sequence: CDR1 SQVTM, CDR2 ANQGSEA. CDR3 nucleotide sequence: TGCAGCGCGGGCAGGGGGCTCAATGAGCAGTTCTTC. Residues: CSAGRGLNEQFF.

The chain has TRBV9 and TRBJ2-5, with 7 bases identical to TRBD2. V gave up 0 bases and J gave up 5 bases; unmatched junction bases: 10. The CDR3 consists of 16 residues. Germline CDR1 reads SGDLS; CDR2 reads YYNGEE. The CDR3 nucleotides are TGTGCCAGCAGCGTAGCCCTAGCGGTACGTGAGGAGACCCAGTACTTC. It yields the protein CASSVALAVREETQYF.

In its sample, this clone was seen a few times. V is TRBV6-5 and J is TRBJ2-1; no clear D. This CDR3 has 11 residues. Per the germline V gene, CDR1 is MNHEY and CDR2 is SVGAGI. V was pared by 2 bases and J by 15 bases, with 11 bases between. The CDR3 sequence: CASSYARRVFF. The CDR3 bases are TGTGCCAGCAGTTACGCGCGTAGAGTGTTCTTC.

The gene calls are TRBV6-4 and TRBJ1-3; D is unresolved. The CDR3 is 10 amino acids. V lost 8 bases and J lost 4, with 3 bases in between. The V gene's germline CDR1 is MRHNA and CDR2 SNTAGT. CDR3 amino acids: CASRGNTIYF. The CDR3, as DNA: TGTGCCAGCCGGGGAAACACCATATATTTT.

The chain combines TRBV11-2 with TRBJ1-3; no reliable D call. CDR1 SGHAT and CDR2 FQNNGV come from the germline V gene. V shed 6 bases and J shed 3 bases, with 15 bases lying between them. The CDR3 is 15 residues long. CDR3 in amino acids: CASRDLPVIGNTIYF. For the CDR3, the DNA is TGTGCCAGCAGGGATCTACCGGTGATTGGAAACACCATATATTTT.

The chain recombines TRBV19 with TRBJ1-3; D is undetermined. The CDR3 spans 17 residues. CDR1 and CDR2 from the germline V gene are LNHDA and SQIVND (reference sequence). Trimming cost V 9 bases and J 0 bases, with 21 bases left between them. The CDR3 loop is CASTTPRRESSGNTIYF. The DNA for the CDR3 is TGTGCCAGCACCACCCCCCGACGGGAGAGCTCTGGAAACACCATATATTTT.

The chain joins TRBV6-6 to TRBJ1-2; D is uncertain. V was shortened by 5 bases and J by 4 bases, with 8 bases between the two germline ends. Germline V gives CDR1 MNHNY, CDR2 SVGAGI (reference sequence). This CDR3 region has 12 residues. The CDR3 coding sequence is TGTGCCAGCAGTGGGTTTTTCTATGGCTACACCTTC. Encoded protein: CASSGFFYGYTF.

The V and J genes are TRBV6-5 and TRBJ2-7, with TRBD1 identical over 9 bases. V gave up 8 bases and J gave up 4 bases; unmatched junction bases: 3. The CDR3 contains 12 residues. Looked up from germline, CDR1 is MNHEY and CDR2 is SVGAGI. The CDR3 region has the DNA TGTGCCAGCGGGACAGGGAGGTACGAGCAGTACTTC. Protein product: CASGTGRYEQYF.